These 5 T cell receptor beta chains came from one sample sequenced in a study of cytomegalovirus exposure and HLA in healthy donors. Primers included in the PCR were 60 Vbeta and 13 Jbeta primers. This table comes from immunoSEQ multiplex PCR, and its TCRdb copy is limited to in-frame clones, with some not included. This sample has about 110,000 clones, with less than 80% found just once. The sample comprised PBMCs. These receptors were obtained from a man aged 55 to 70 in good health and CMV-seronegative.

The rearrangement joins TRBV5-1 to TRBJ2-3; a possible D gene is TRBD1 (6 bases). This CDR3 is built from 16 residues. V lost 4 bases, J lost 6 bases, and 21 bases lay in between. Germline assignment: CDR1 SGHRS and CDR2 YFSETQ. CDR3 protein: CASSLGSPGARDTQYF. The CDR3 DNA sequence: TGCGCCAGCAGCCTGGGGTCTCCAGGGGCGCGCGATACGCAGTATTTT.

This clone appeared a single time. The rearrangement joins TRBV19 to TRBJ2-5; 7 bases fit TRBD1. V was pared by 8 bases and J by 4 bases, with 13 bases of the junction left unmatched. This CDR3 contains 15 residues. Germline-derived CDR1 and CDR2 are LNHDA and SQIVND (reference sequence). CDR3 region: CASSRTGVVLETQYF. In nucleotides, the CDR3 is TGTGCCAGTTCGAGGACAGGAGTCGTCCTAGAGACCCAGTACTTC.

CDR3 sequence reads: CAWSPRLARFADTQYF. The CDR3 region has the DNA TGTGCCTGGAGCCCGAGACTAGCGAGGTTCGCAGATACGCAGTATTTT. The genes are TRBV30 and TRBJ2-3; 8 nucleotides agree with TRBD2. The V gene end was trimmed by 3 bases and the J gene end by 4 bases; junction bases not matched to a gene: 12. The germline CDR1 and CDR2 sequences are GTSNPN and SVGIG (reference sequence). The CDR3 is 16 residues long. The whole variable domain, filled in from reference TRBV30 and TRBJ2-3, reads SQTIHQWPATLVQPVGSPLSLECTVEGTSNPNLYWYRQAAGRGLQLLFYSVGIGQISSEVPQNLSASRPQDRQFILSSKKLLLSDSGFYLCAWSPRLARFADTQYFGPGTRLTVL.

V gene TRBV7-2 combines with J gene TRBJ2-5, with TRBD2 matching over 10 bases. Looked up from germline, CDR1 is SGHTA and CDR2 is FQGNSA. J was trimmed by 5 bases and V by 2 bases; bases with no gene match: 11. This CDR3 comprises 17 residues. DNA for the CDR3: TGTGCCAGCAGCTTACAGTCTAGCGGGGGAGTAGGGGAGACCCAGTACTTC. Translated: CASSLQSSGGVGETQYF.

This chain links TRBV4-3 with TRBJ1-1; D might be TRBD1 (5 bases). The CDR3 runs to 15 residues. Germline loops: CDR1 LGHNA, CDR2 YSLEER. The V gene lost 0 bases and the J gene lost 6 bases, with 14 bases spanning the gap. DNA of the CDR3: TGCGCCAGCAGCCAAGAAGGGGCCAGCCGGGCTGAAGCTTTCTTT. Amino acid sequence: CASSQEGASRAEAFF.